These T cell receptor beta chains were read from a single sample in a study of blood T cell repertoires in COVID-19. This table comes from immunoSEQ multiplex PCR, and its TCRdb copy is limited to in-frame clones, with some not included. Of about 38,000 clones listed, 84% are singletons. The specimen was peripheral blood. The receptors here all came from a man aged 60 to 69 with COVID-19, enrolled during active disease. Each CDR3 is given without its conserved first and last residue. Fields, in order: V gene, clone size, J gene, CDR3 protein. Size is omitted from some rows. Given values are once, few, many or a class for expanded clones.

V gene: TRBV10-1
clone size: NA
J gene: TRBJ2-1
CDR3 protein: ASSDPTTPNNEQF

V gene: TRBV30
clone size: NA
J gene: TRBJ2-7
CDR3 protein: AWSVQGQPYEQY

V gene: TRBV5-8
clone size: few
J gene: TRBJ1-1
CDR3 protein: ASSLPGLNTEAF

V gene: TRBV5-1
clone size: few
J gene: TRBJ1-2
CDR3 protein: ASSLAQGAARDYT

V gene: TRBV6-2/TRBV6-3
clone size: NA
J gene: TRBJ2-6
CDR3 protein: ASSYPVFVLT

V gene: TRBV2
clone size: NA
J gene: TRBJ2-1
CDR3 protein: ATKTGTASSYNEQF

V gene: TRBV19
clone size: NA
J gene: TRBJ1-5
CDR3 protein: ASSIPPGQAYYSNQPQH

V gene: TRBV7-3
clone size: NA
J gene: TRBJ1-1
CDR3 protein: ASSLDGQAPLVAF

V gene: TRBV27
clone size: once
J gene: TRBJ1-4
CDR3 protein: ASSPSRTRVPNEKLF

V gene: TRBV6-2/TRBV6-3
clone size: few
J gene: TRBJ2-7
CDR3 protein: ASSYTVRDNYRQY

V gene: TRBV5-1
clone size: NA
J gene: TRBJ2-3
CDR3 protein: ASSPRTGSTDTQY

V gene: TRBV5-1
clone size: NA
J gene: TRBJ2-6
CDR3 protein: ASSLFGGANVLT

V gene: TRBV6-5
clone size: NA
J gene: TRBJ1-6
CDR3 protein: ASSLGIPGSPLH

V gene: TRBV28
clone size: NA
J gene: TRBJ1-1
CDR3 protein: ASPRAGGTEAF

V gene: TRBV18
clone size: NA
J gene: TRBJ1-2
CDR3 protein: ASSPPTRQGGYGYT

V gene: TRBV6-2/TRBV6-3
clone size: NA
J gene: TRBJ1-1
CDR3 protein: ASSWGRDRGVWTEAF

V gene: TRBV14
clone size: NA
J gene: TRBJ1-3
CDR3 protein: ASSHATGGISGNTIY

V gene: TRBV9
clone size: NA
J gene: TRBJ2-2
CDR3 protein: ASSGSDRADGELF

V gene: TRBV5-1
clone size: NA
J gene: TRBJ2-7
CDR3 protein: ASSIDYGRGEQY

V gene: TRBV29-1
clone size: NA
J gene: TRBJ2-3
CDR3 protein: SVRFNRGRGRTQY

V gene: TRBV24-1
clone size: few
J gene: TRBJ2-1
CDR3 protein: ATSELPAHEQF

V gene: TRBV7-2
clone size: NA
J gene: TRBJ2-7
CDR3 protein: ASSFGTGRPEQY

V gene: TRBV9
clone size: NA
J gene: TRBJ2-5
CDR3 protein: ASSVGTTQETQY

V gene: TRBV5-5
clone size: NA
J gene: TRBJ2-7
CDR3 protein: ASSLGSGTSYEQY

V gene: TRBV11-2
clone size: few
J gene: TRBJ2-1
CDR3 protein: ASTNSGYNEQF

V gene: TRBV19
clone size: NA
J gene: TRBJ1-1
CDR3 protein: ASSISGAGTGGTEAF

V gene: TRBV5-8
clone size: NA
J gene: TRBJ1-2
CDR3 protein: ASRPQGDSSFYGYT

V gene: TRBV6-1
clone size: NA
J gene: TRBJ2-1
CDR3 protein: ASSEGGNEQF

V gene: TRBV19
clone size: NA
J gene: TRBJ2-2
CDR3 protein: ASSIDLISGVVTGELF

V gene: TRBV4-1
clone size: NA
J gene: TRBJ2-5
CDR3 protein: ASSQGTSGQETQY

V gene: TRBV29-1
clone size: NA
J gene: TRBJ1-2
CDR3 protein: SVPQTGVYGYT

V gene: TRBV10-1
clone size: NA
J gene: TRBJ2-5
CDR3 protein: ASSLDRSGSQY

V gene: TRBV7-3
clone size: NA
J gene: TRBJ2-1
CDR3 protein: ASSTSGRDNEQF

V gene: TRBV27
clone size: NA
J gene: TRBJ2-1
CDR3 protein: ASSPWVEAGAPIDNEQF

V gene: TRBV3-1/TRBV3-2
clone size: NA
J gene: TRBJ1-5
CDR3 protein: ASSLTGTGTNQPQH

V gene: TRBV15
clone size: once
J gene: TRBJ1-1
CDR3 protein: AVSGDDTEAF

V gene: TRBV28
clone size: NA
J gene: TRBJ1-5
CDR3 protein: ASSSGQLSNQPQH

V gene: TRBV30
clone size: once
J gene: TRBJ2-2
CDR3 protein: AWRGGPGELF

V gene: TRBV15
clone size: NA
J gene: TRBJ2-1
CDR3 protein: ATSRLRGGEQF

V gene: TRBV7-9
clone size: few
J gene: TRBJ1-1
CDR3 protein: ASSSPGRQSFEAF

V gene: TRBV3-1/TRBV3-2
clone size: few
J gene: TRBJ1-2
CDR3 protein: ASSATRQGNYGYT

V gene: TRBV15
clone size: NA
J gene: TRBJ2-5
CDR3 protein: ATSREGLLETQY

V gene: TRBV28
clone size: NA
J gene: TRBJ1-4
CDR3 protein: ASRPGGANEKLF

V gene: TRBV7-9
clone size: once
J gene: TRBJ2-6
CDR3 protein: ASSPGKRGLSGANVLT

V gene: TRBV5-4
clone size: few
J gene: TRBJ1-6
CDR3 protein: ASSPGSGAYNSPLH

V gene: TRBV12-3/TRBV12-4
clone size: NA
J gene: TRBJ1-1
CDR3 protein: ASSLQGAGEAF

V gene: TRBV30
clone size: NA
J gene: TRBJ1-4
CDR3 protein: ACVPGEYINEKLF

V gene: TRBV4-1
clone size: NA
J gene: TRBJ2-7
CDR3 protein: ASSPQKGRGLYEQY

V gene: TRBV3-1/TRBV3-2
clone size: NA
J gene: TRBJ1-2
CDR3 protein: ASSPNLDRVKGYT

V gene: TRBV19
clone size: NA
J gene: TRBJ2-7
CDR3 protein: ASSPRTGASYEQY

V gene: TRBV19
clone size: NA
J gene: TRBJ2-7
CDR3 protein: ASSFGQGADEQY

V gene: TRBV3-1/TRBV3-2
clone size: once
J gene: TRBJ1-1
CDR3 protein: ASSPWASNTEAF

V gene: TRBV9
clone size: NA
J gene: TRBJ2-5
CDR3 protein: ASSVRGGGHQETQY

V gene: TRBV4-3
clone size: NA
J gene: TRBJ2-3
CDR3 protein: ASSQGLADTQY

V gene: TRBV4-1
clone size: NA
J gene: TRBJ1-5
CDR3 protein: ASSQDARGAAPQH